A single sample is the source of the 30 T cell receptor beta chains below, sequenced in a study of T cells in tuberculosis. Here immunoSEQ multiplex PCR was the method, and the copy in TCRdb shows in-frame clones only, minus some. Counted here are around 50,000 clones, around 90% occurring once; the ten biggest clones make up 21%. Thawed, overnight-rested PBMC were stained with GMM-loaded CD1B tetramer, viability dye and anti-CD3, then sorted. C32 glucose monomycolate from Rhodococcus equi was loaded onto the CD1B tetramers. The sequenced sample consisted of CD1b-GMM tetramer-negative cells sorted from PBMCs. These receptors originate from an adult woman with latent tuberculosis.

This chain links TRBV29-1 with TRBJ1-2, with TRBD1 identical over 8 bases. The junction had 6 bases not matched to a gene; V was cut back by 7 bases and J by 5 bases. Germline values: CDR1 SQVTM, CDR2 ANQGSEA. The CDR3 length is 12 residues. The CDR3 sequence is CSATTGDYGYTF. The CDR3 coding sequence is TGCAGCGCTACGACAGGGGATTATGGCTACACCTTC.

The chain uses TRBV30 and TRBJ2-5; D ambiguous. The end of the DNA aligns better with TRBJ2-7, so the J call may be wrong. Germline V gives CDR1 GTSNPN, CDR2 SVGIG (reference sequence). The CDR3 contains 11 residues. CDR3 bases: TGTGCCTGGAGTGTAAGTCACGAGCAGTACTTC. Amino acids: CAWSVSHEQYF.

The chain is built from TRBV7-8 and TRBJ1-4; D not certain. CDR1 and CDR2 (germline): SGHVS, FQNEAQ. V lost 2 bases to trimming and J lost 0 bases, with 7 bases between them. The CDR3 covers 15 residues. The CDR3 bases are TGTGCCAGCAGCTTAAACTATGCAACTAATGAAAAACTGTTTTTT. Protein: CASSLNYATNEKLFF. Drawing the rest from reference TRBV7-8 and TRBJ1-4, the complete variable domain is GAGVSQSPRYKVAKRGQDVALRCDPISGHVSLFWYQQALGQGPEFLTYFQNEAQLDKSGLPSDRFFAERPEGSVSTLKIQRTQQEDSAVYLCASSLNYATNEKLFFGSGTQLSVL.

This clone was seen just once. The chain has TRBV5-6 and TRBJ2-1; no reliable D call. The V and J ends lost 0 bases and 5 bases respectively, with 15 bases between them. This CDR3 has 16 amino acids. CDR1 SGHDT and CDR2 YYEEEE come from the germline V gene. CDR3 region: CASSLASSVLNNEQFF. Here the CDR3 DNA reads TGTGCCAGCAGCTTGGCGTCCAGTGTTCTGAACAATGAGCAGTTCTTC.

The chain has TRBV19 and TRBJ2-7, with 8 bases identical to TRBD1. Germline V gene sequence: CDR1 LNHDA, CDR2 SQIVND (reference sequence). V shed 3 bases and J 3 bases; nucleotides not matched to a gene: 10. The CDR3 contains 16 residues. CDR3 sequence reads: CASSITIGTGLYEQYF. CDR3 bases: TGTGCCAGTAGTATTACTATCGGGACAGGCCTCTACGAGCAGTACTTC.

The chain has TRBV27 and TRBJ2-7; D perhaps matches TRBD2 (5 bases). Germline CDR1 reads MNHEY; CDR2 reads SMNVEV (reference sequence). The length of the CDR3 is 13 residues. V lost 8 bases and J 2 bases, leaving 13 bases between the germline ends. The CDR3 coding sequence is TGTGCCAGCCGAAGGACTGGCGCCTACGAGCAGTACTTC. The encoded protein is CASRRTGAYEQYF.

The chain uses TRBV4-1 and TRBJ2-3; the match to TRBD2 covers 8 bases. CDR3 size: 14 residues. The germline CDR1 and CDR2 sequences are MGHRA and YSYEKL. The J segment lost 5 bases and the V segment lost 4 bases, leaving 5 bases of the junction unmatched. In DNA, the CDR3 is TGCGCCAGCAGCCGCGGGACTAGATTAGATACGCAGTATTTT. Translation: CASSRGTRLDTQYF.

The CDR3 sequence: CASSQDTGGASPLHF. CDR3 nucleotide sequence: TGTGCCAGCAGCCAAGATACCGGGGGTGCTTCACCCCTCCACTTT. V and J are TRBV4-2 and TRBJ1-6, with D possibly matching TRBD1 (5 bases). Germline CDR1 reads LGHNA; CDR2 reads YNFKEQ. Trimming cost V 0 bases and J 9 bases, with 12 bases left between them. CDR3 size: 15 residues.

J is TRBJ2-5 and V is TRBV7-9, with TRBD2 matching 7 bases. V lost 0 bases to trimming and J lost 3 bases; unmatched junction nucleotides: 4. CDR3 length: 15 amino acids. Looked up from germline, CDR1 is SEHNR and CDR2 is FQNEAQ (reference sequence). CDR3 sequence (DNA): TGTGCCAGCAGCTTAGCGCAGAGCGGGGAAGAGACCCAGTACTTC. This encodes CASSLAQSGEETQYF.

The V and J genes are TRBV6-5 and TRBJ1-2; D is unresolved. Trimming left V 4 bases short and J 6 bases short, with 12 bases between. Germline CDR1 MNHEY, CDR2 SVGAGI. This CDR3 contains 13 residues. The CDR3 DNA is TGTGCCAGCAGTTGCGGGTCGGGTCATGGCTACACCTTC. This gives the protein CASSCGSGHGYTF.

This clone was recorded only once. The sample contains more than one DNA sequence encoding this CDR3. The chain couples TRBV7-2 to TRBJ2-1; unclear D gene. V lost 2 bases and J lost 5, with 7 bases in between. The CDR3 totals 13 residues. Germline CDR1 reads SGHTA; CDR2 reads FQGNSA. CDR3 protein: CASSLFRNNEQFF. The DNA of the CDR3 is TGTGCCAGCAGCTTATTTCGTAACAATGAGCAGTTCTTC.

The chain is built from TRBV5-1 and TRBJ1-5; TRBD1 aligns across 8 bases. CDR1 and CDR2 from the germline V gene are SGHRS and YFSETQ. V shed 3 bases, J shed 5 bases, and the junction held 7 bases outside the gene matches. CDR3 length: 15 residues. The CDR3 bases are TGCGCCAGCAGCTCAACAGGGGGAAAGGATCAGCCCCAGCATTTT. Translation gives CASSSTGGKDQPQHF.

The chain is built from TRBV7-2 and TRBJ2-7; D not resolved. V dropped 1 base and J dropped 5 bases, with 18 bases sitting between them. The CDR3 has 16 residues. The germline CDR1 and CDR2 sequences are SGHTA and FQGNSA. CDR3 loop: CASSLGVTGSPHEQYF. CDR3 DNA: TGTGCCAGCAGCTTAGGGGTGACTGGCTCCCCCCACGAGCAGTACTTC.

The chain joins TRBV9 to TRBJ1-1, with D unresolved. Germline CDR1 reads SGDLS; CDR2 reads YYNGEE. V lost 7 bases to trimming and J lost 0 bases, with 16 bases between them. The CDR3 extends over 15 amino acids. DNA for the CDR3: TGTGCCAGCGAACCTCTCCGGGGAATGAACACTGAAGCTTTCTTT. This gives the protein CASEPLRGMNTEAFF.

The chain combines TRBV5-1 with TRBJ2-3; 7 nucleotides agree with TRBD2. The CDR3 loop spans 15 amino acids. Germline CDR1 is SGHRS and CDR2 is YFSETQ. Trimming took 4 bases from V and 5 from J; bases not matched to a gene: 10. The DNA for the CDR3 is TGCGCCAGCAGCCCGCCGGGCGGGAGAAAAGATACGCAGTATTTT. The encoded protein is CASSPPGGRKDTQYF.

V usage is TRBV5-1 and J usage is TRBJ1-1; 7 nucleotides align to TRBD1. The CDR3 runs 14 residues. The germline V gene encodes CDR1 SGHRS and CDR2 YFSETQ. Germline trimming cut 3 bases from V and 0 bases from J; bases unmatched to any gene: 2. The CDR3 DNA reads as TGCGCCAGCAGCTGGGGACAGATGAACACTGAAGCTTTCTTT. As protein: CASSWGQMNTEAFF. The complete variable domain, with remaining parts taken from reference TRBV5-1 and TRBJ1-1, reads KAGVTQTPRYLIKTRGQQVTLSCSPISGHRSVSWYQQTPGQGLQFLFEYFSETQRNKGNFPGRFSGRQFSNSRSEMNVSTLELGDSALYLCASSWGQMNTEAFFGQGTRLTVV.

CDR3: CASSGQPQGPYEQYF. The CDR3 DNA is TGTGCCAGCAGTGGGCAACCACAGGGGCCCTACGAGCAGTACTTC. The chain joins TRBV28 to TRBJ2-7, with 7 bases lining up with TRBD1. The CDR3 spans 15 residues. Trimming cost V 5 bases and J 2 bases; bases outside gene matches: 9. Germline V gene data show CDR1 as MDHEN and CDR2 as SYDVKM.

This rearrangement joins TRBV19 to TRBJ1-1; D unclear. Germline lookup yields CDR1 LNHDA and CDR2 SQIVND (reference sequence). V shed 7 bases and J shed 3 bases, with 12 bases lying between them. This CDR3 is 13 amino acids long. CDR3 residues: CASTSRLHTEAFF. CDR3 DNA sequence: TGTGCCAGTACCTCCCGACTACACACTGAAGCTTTCTTT. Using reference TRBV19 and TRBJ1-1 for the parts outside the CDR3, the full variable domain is DGGITQSPKYLFRKEGQNVTLSCEQNLNHDAMYWYRQDPGQGLRLIYYSQIVNDFQKGDIAEGYSVSREKKESFPLTVTSAQKNPTAFYLCASTSRLHTEAFFGQGTRLTVV.

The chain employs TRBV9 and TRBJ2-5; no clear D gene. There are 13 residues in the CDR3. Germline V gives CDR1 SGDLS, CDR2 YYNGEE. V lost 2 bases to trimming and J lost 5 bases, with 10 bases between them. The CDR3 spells CASSVSGYETQYF. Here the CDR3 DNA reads TGTGCCAGCAGCGTTTCAGGTTACGAGACCCAGTACTTC.

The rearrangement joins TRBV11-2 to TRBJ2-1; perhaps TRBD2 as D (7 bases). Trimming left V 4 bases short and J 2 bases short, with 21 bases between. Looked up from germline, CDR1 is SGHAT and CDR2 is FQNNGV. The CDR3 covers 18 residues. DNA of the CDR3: TGTGCCAGCAGCTCCCCCCCCAGGGGAGCGGGGCCCTACAATGAGCAGTTCTTC. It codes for CASSSPPRGAGPYNEQFF. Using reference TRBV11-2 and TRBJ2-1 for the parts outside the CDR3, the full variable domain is EAGVAQSPRYKIIEKRQSVAFWCNPISGHATLYWYQQILGQGPKLLIQFQNNGVVDDSQLPKDRFSAERLKGVDSTLKIQPAKLEDSAVYLCASSSPPRGAGPYNEQFFGPGTRLTVL.

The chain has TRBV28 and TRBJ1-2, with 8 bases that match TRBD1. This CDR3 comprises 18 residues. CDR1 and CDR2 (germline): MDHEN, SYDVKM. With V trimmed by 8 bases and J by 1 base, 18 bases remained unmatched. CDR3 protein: CASGGGTGSRQLNYGYTF. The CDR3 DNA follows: TGTGCCAGCGGGGGAGGGACAGGAAGTCGCCAACTTAACTATGGCTACACCTTC.

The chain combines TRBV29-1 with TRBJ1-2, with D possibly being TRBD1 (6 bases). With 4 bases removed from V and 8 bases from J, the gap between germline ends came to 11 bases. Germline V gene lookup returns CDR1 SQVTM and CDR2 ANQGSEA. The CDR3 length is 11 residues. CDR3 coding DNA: TGCAGCGTTGGAGTAGACAGGGGCTACACCTTC. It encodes CSVGVDRGYTF.

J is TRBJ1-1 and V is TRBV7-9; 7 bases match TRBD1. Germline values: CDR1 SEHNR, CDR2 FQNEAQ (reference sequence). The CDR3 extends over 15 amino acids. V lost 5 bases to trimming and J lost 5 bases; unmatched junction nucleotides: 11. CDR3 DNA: TGTGCCAGCAGCCCGTTAACAGGGGTTGAAACTGAAGCTTTCTTT. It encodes CASSPLTGVETEAFF. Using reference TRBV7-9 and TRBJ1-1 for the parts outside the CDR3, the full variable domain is DTGVSQNPRHKITKRGQNVTFRCDPISEHNRLYWYRQTLGQGPEFLTYFQNEAQLEKSRLLSDRFSAERPKGSFSTLEIQRTEQGDSAMYLCASSPLTGVETEAFFGQGTRLTVV.

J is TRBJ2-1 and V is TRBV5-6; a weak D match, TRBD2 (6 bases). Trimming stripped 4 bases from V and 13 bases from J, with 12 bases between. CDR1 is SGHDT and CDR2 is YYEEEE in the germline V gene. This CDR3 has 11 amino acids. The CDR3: CASSTGTAQFF. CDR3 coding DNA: TGTGCCAGCAGCACCGGGACTGCCCAGTTCTTC.

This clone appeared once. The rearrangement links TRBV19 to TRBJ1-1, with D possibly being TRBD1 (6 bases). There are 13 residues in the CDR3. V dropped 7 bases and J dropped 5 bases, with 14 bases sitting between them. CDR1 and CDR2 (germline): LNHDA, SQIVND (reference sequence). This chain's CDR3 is CASNPQGSTEAFF. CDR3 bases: TGTGCCAGTAACCCCCAGGGGTCAACTGAAGCTTTCTTT.

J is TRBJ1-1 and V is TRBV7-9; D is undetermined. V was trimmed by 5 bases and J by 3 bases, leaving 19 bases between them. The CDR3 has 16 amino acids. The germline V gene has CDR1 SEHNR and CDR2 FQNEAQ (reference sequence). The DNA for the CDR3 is TGTGCCAGCAGCCCTCGTGGTGGAGGTTACCACACTGAAGCTTTCTTT. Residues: CASSPRGGGYHTEAFF.

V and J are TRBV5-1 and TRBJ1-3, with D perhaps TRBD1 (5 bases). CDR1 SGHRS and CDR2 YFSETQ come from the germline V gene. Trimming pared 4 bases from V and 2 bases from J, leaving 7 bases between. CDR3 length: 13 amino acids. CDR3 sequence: CASSPTAGNTIYF. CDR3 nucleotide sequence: TGCGCCAGCAGCCCGACAGCTGGAAACACCATATATTTT. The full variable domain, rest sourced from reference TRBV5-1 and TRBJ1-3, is KAGVTQTPRYLIKTRGQQVTLSCSPISGHRSVSWYQQTPGQGLQFLFEYFSETQRNKGNFPGRFSGRQFSNSRSEMNVSTLELGDSALYLCASSPTAGNTIYFGEGSWLTVV.

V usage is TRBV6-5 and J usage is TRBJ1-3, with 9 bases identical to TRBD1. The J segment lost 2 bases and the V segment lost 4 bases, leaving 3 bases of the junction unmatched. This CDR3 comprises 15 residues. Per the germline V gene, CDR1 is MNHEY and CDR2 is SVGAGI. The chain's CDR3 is CASSWGQGPGNTIYF. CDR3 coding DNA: TGTGCCAGCAGTTGGGGACAGGGTCCTGGAAACACCATATATTTT.

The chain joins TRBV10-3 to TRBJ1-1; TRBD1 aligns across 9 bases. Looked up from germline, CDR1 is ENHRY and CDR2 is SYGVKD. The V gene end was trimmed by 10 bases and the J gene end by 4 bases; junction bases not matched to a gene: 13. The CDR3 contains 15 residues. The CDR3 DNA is TGTGCCACTCGTCCCCACACGACAGGGGGCACTGAAGCTTTCTTT. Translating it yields CATRPHTTGGTEAFF.

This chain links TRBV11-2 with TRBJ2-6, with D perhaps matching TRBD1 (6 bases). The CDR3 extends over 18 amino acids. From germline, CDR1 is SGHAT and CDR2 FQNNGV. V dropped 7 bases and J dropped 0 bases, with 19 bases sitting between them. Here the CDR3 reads CASKVPGHLSSGANVLTF. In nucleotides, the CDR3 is TGTGCCAGCAAGGTACCGGGACACTTAAGCTCTGGGGCCAACGTCCTGACTTTC.